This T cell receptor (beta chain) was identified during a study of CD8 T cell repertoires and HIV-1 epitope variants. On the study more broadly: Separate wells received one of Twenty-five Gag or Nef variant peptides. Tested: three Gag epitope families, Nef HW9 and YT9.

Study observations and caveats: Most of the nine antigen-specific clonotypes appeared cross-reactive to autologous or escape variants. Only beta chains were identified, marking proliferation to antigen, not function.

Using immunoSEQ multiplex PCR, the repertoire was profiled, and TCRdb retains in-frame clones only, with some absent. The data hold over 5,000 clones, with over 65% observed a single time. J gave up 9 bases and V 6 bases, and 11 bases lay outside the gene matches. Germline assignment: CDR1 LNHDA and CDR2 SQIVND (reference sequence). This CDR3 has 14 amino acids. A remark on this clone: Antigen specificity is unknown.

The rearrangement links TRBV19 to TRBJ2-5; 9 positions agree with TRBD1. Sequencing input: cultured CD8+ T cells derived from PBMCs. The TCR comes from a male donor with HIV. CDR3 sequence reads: CASSPGQGIPAQYF. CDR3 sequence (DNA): TGTGCCAGTAGCCCGGGACAGGGTATTCCGGCCCAGTACTTC. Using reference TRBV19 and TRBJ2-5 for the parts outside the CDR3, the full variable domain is DGGITQSPKYLFRKEGQNVTLSCEQNLNHDAMYWYRQDPGQGLRLIYYSQIVNDFQKGDIAEGYSVSREKKESFPLTVTSAQKNPTAFYLCASSPGQGIPAQYFGPGTRLLVL.